This T cell receptor (beta chain) originates from a study of T-cell memory formation after mild COVID-19. This CDR3 is built from 15 residues. Looked up from germline, CDR1 is LGHNA and CDR2 is YSLEER. V lost 1 base to trimming and J lost 2 bases, with 10 bases between them. TCRdb processed the 5' RACE reads anew with MiXCR; each CDR3 protein has one entry. The profile covers nearly 110,000 distinct CDR3 sequences, with about 15% appearing a single time and around 40% taken by the ten largest. In its sample, this clonotype was seen a few times. The sample was PBMCs or a T cell subset sorted from them (not recorded which). This sequence was found in a man younger than 35 who had mild COVID-19 (a few samples of this study predate the infection). Cell type and time point are not known. The rearrangement joins TRBV4-3 to TRBJ2-3, with D possibly TRBD2 on 6 matching bases. CDR3 coding DNA: TGCGCCAGCAGCCAAGTGGGGGGATACACAGATACGCAGTATTTT. This encodes CASSQVGGYTDTQYF.